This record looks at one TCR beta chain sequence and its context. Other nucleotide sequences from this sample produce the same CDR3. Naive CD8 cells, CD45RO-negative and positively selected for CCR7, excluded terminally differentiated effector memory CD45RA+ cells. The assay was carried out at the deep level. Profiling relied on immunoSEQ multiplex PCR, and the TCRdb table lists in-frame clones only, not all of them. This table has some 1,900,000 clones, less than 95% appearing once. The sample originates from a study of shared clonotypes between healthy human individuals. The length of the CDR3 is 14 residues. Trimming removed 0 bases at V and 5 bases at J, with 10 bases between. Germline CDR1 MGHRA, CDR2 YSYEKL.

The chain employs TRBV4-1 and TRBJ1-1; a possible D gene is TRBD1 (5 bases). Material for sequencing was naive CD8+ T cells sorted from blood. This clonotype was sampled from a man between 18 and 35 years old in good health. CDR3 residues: CASSQDRVGTEAFF. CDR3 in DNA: TGCGCCAGCAGCCAAGACAGGGTAGGGACTGAAGCTTTCTTT.